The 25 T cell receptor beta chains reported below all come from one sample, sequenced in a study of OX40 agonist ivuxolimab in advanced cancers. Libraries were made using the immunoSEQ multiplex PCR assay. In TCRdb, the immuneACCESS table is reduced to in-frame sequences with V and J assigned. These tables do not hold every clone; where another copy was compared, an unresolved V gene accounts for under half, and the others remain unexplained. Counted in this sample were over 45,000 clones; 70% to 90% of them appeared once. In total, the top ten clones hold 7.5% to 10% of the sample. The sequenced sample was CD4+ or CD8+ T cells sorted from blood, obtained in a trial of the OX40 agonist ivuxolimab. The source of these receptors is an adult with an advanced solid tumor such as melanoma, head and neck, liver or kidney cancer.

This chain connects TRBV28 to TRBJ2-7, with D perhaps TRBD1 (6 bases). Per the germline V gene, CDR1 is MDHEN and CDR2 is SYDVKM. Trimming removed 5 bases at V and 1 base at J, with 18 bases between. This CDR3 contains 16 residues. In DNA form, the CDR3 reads TGTGCCAGCAGTCCACCCGGGACACCCAGATCCTACGAGCAGTACTTC. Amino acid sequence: CASSPPGTPRSYEQYF.

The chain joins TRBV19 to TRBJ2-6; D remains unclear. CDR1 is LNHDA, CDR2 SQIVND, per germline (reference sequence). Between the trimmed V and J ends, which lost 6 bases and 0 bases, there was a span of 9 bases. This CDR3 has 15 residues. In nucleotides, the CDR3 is TGTGCCAGTAGAGTGAGCATCTCTGGGGCCAACGTCCTGACTTTC. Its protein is CASRVSISGANVLTF.

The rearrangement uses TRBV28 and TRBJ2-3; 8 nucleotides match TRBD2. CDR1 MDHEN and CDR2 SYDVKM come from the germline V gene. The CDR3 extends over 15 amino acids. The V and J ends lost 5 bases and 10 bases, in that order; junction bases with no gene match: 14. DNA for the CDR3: TGTGCCAGCAGTCCCACCTCTACAGCGGGAGCGTCGCAGTATTTT. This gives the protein CASSPTSTAGASQYF.

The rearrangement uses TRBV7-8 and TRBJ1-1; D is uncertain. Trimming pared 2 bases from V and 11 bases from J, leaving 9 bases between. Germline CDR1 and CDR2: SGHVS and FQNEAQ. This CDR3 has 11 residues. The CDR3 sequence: CASSLNSWAFF. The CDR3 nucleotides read TGTGCCAGCAGCTTAAATTCTTGGGCTTTCTTT. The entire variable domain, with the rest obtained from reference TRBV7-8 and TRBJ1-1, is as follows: GAGVSQSPRYKVAKRGQDVALRCDPISGHVSLFWYQQALGQGPEFLTYFQNEAQLDKSGLPSDRFFAERPEGSVSTLKIQRTQQEDSAVYLCASSLNSWAFFGQGTRLTVV.

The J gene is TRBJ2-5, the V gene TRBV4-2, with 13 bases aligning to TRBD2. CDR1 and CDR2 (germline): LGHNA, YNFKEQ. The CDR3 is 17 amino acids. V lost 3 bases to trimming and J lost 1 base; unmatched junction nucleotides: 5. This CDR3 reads CASSHGTSGDFQETQYF. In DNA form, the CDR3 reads TGTGCCAGCAGCCACGGGACTAGCGGGGATTTCCAAGAGACCCAGTACTTC.

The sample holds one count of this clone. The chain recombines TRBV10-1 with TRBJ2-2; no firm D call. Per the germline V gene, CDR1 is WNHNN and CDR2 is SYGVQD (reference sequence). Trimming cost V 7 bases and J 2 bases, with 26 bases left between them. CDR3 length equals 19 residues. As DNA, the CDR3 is TGCGCCAGCATCACCCCCATGCCCCCCAACTACCTTAACACCGGGGAGCTGTTTTTT. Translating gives CASITPMPPNYLNTGELFF.

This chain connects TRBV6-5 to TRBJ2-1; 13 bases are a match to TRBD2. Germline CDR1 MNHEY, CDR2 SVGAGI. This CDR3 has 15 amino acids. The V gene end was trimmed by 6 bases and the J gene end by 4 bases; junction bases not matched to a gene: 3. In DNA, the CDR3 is TGTGCCAGCAGGCTGGGACTAGCGGGATACAATGAGCAGTTCTTC. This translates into CASRLGLAGYNEQFF.

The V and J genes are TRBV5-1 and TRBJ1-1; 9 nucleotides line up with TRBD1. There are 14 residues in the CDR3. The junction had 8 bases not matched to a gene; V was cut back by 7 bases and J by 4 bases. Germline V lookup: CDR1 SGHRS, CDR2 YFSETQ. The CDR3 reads CASGSQTGGTEAFF. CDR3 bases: TGCGCCAGCGGGTCTCAGACAGGGGGCACTGAAGCTTTCTTT. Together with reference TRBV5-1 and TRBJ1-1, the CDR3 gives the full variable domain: KAGVTQTPRYLIKTRGQQVTLSCSPISGHRSVSWYQQTPGQGLQFLFEYFSETQRNKGNFPGRFSGRQFSNSRSEMNVSTLELGDSALYLCASGSQTGGTEAFFGQGTRLTVV.

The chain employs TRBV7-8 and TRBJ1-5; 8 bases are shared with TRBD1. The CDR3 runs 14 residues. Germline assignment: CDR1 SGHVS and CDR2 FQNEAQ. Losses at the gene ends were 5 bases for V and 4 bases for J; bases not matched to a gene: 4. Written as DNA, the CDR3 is TGTGCCAGCAGCCGGACAGGGCCAAATCAGCCCCAGCATTTT. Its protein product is CASSRTGPNQPQHF.

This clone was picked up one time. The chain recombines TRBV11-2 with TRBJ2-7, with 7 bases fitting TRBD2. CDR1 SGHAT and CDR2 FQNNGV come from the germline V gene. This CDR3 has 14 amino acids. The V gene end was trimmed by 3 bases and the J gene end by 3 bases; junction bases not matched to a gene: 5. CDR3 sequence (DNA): TGTGCCAGCAGCTTGGTTAGCGGGCTCTACGAGCAGTACTTC. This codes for CASSLVSGLYEQYF.

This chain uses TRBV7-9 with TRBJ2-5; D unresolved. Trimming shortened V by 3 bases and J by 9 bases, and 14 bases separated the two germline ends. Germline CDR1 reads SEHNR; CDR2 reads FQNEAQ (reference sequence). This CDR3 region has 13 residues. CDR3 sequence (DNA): TGTGCCAGCAGCTTCGGGCCACCCAGCGCCCAGTACTTC. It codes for CASSFGPPSAQYF.

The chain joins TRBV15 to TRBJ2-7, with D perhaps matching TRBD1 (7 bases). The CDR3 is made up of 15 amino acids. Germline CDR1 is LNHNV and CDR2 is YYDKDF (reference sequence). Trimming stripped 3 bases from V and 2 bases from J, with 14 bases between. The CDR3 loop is CATSRGGQVPYEQYF. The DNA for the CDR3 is TGTGCCACCAGCAGGGGAGGACAGGTCCCCTACGAGCAGTACTTC.

The CDR3 region has the DNA TGTGCCAGCAGTTATCCGGGACTAGCGGGAGGAGAGACCCAGTACTTC. This sequence encodes CASSYPGLAGGETQYF. The V call is TRBV6-6, the J call TRBJ2-5, with 15 bases identical to TRBD2. This CDR3 has 16 residues. Germline assignment: CDR1 MNHNY and CDR2 SVGAGI (reference sequence). V was pared by 3 bases and J by 4 bases, with 3 bases of the junction left unmatched.

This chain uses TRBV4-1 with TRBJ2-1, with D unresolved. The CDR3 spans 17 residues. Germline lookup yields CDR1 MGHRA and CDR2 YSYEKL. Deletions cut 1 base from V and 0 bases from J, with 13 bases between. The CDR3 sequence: CASSQGLPGYSYNEQFF. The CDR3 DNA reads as TGCGCCAGCAGCCAAGGTCTCCCGGGCTACTCCTACAATGAGCAGTTCTTC.

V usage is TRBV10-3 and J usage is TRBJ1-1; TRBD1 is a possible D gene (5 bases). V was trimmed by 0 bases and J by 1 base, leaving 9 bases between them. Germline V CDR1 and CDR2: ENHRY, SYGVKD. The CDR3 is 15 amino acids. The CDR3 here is CAISESAGRNTEAFF. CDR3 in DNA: TGTGCCATCAGTGAGTCGGCAGGGCGGAACACTGAAGCTTTCTTT.

The CDR3 loop reads CASSKQGSLSGANVLTF. The CDR3 nucleotides read TGTGCCAGCTCGAAACAGGGAAGCTTATCTGGGGCCAACGTCCTGACTTTC. The chain employs TRBV18 and TRBJ2-6; maybe TRBD1 (6 bases). The CDR3 loop spans 17 amino acids. CDR1 is KGHSH, CDR2 LQKENI, per germline. Trimming cost V 6 bases and J 1 base, with 16 bases left between them. Looking up the rest from reference TRBV18 and TRBJ2-6 gives the full variable domain: NAGVMQNPRHLVRRRGQEARLRCSPMKGHSHVYWYRQLPEEGLKFMVYLQKENIIDESGMPKERFSAEFPKEGPSILRIQQVVRGDSAAYFCASSKQGSLSGANVLTFGAGSRLTVL.

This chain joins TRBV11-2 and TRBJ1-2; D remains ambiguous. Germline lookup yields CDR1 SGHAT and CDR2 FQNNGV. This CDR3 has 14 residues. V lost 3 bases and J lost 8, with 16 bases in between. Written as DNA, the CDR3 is TGTGCCAGCAGCTTTGGCCCCGTGATGGGCGGCTACACCTTC. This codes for CASSFGPVMGGYTF.

For the CDR3, the DNA is TGTGCCAGCTTACGCGCACAGGGCTACGAGCAGTACTTC. It codes for CASLRAQGYEQYF. The chain carries TRBV18 and TRBJ2-7, with D maybe TRBD1 (6 bases). The CDR3 contains 13 residues. Trimming took off 7 bases at V and 3 bases at J, with 13 bases between the two ends. Germline CDR1 and CDR2: KGHSH and LQKENI.

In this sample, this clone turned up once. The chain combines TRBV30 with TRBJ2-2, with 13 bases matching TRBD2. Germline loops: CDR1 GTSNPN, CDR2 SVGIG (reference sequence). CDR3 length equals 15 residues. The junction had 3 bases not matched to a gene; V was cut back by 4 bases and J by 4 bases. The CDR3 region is CAWKGLAGVTGELFF. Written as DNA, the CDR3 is TGTGCCTGGAAAGGACTAGCGGGAGTCACCGGGGAGCTGTTTTTT. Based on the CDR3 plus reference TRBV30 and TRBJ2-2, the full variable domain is SQTIHQWPATLVQPVGSPLSLECTVEGTSNPNLYWYRQAAGRGLQLLFYSVGIGQISSEVPQNLSASRPQDRQFILSSKKLLLSDSGFYLCAWKGLAGVTGELFFGEGSRLTVL.

Here the CDR3 reads CASSFGGKQFF. CDR3 nucleotide sequence: TGTGCCAGCAGCTTTGGCGGGAAGCAGTTCTTC. The chain links TRBV7-3 to TRBJ2-1; TRBD2 is a possible D gene (6 bases). The germline V gene encodes CDR1 SGHTA and CDR2 FQGTGA. Trimming left V 3 bases short and J 11 bases short, with 8 bases between. The CDR3 consists of 11 residues.

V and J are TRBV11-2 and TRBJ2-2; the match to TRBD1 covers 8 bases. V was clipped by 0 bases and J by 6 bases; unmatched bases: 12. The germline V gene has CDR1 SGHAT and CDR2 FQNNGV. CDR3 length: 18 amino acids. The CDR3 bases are TGTGCCAGCAGCTTAGATTTCGATGGGCAGGGGGCCCCCGGGGAGCTGTTTTTT. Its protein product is CASSLDFDGQGAPGELFF.

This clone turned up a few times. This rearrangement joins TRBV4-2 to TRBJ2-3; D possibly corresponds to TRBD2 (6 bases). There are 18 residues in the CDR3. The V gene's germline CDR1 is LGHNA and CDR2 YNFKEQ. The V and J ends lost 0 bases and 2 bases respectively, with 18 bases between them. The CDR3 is CASSQDAQVAAITDTQYF. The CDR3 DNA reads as TGTGCCAGCAGCCAAGACGCTCAGGTAGCGGCAATCACAGATACGCAGTATTTT.

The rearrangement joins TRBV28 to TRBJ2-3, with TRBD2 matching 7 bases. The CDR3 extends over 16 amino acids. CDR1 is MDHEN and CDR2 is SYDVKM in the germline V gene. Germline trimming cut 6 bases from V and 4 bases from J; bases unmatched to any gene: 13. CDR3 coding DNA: TGTGCCAGCAGGTCCCCCCGCGGGAGTAGGGCAGATACGCAGTATTTT. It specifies CASRSPRGSRADTQYF.

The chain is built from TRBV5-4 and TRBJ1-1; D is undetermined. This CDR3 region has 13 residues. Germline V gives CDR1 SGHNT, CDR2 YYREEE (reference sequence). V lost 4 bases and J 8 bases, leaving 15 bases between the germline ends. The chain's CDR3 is CASSPDGFSEAFF. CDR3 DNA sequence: TGTGCCAGCAGCCCGGACGGCTTTAGCGAAGCTTTCTTT.

The CDR3 is CASSSGTSGDEQFF. The CDR3, as DNA: TGCGCCAGCAGCTCCGGGACTAGCGGCGATGAGCAGTTCTTC. This chain uses TRBV5-1 with TRBJ2-1; TRBD2 matches 11 bases. The length of the CDR3 is 14 residues. The ends lost 3 bases at V and 8 bases at J; junction bases unmatched: 4. The germline gives CDR1 SGHRS, CDR2 YFSETQ.